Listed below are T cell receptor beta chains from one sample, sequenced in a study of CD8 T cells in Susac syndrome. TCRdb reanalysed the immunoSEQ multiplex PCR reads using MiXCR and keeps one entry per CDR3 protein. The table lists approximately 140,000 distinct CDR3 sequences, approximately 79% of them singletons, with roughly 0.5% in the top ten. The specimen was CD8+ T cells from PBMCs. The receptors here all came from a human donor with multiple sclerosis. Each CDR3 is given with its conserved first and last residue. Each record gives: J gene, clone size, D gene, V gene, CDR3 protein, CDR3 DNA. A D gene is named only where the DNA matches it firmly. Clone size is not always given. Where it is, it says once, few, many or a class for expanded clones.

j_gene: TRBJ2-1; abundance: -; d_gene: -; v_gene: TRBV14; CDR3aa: CASSQDPGWGSYNEQFF; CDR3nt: TGTGCCAGCAGCCAAGACCCAGGGTGGGGCTCCTACAATGAGCAGTTCTTC
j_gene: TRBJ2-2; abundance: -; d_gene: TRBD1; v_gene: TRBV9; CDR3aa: CASSETGGIAGELFF; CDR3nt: TGTGCCAGCAGCGAGACAGGGGGCATCGCCGGGGAGCTGTTTTTT
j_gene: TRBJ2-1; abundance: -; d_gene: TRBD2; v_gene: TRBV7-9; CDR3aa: CASSPLIAGDHNEQFF; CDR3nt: TGTGCCAGCAGCCCCCTGATAGCGGGAGACCACAATGAGCAGTTCTTC
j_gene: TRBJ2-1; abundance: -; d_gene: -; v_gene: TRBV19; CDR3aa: CASSMVGGEQFF; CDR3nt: TGTGCCAGTAGTATGGTAGGGGGTGAGCAGTTCTTC
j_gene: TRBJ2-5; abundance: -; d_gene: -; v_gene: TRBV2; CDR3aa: CASREEVLKETQYF; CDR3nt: TGTGCCAGCAGAGAAGAGGTCTTAAAAGAGACCCAGTACTTC
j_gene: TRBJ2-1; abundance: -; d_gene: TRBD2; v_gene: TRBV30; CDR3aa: CAWSVLAGGVNEQFF; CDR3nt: TGTGCCTGGAGTGTACTAGCGGGAGGTGTTAATGAGCAGTTCTTC
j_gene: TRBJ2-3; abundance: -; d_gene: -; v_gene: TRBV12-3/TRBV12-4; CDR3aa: CASSFWGLTSTDTQYF; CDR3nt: TGTGCCAGCAGTTTTTGGGGCCTGACCAGCACAGATACGCAGTATTTT
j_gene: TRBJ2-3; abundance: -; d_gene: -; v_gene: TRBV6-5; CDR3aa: CASSYSRARGSYTDTQYF; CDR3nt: TGTGCCAGCAGTTACTCGAGAGCACGGGGGTCCTACACAGATACGCAGTATTTT
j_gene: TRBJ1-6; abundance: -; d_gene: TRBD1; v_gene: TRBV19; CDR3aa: CASSRGQGAVTYNSPLHF; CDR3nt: TGTGCCAGTAGCCGAGGACAGGGGGCTGTTACCTATAATTCACCCCTCCACTTT
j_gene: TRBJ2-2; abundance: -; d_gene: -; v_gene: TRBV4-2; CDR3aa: CASSQDLEAGELFF; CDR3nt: TGTGCCAGCAGCCAAGATCTCGAGGCCGGGGAGCTGTTTTTT
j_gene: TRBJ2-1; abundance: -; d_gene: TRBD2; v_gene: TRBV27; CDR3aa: CASSFPGGEQFF; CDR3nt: TGTGCCAGCAGTTTTCCGGGGGGTGAGCAGTTCTTC
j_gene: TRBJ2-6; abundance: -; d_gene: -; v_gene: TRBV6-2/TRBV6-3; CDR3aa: CASRPGHDSVFEANVLTF; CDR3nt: TGTGCCAGCAGACCGGGACACGATTCTGTGTTTGAGGCCAACGTCCTGACTTTC
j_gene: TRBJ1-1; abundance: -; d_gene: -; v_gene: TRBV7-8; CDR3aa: CASSLDWVAEAFF; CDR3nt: TGTGCCAGCAGCTTAGACTGGGTGGCGGAGGCTTTCTTT
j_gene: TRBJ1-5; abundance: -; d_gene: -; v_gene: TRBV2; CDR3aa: CASSGTGRNQPQHF; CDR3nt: TGTGCCAGCAGTGGTACAGGTCGCAATCAGCCCCAGCATTTT
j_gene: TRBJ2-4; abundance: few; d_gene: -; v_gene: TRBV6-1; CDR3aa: CASSEWTVTKNIQYF; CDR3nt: TGTGCCAGCAGTGAATGGACCGTGACCAAAAACATTCAGTACTTC
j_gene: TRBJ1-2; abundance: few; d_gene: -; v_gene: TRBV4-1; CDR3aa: CASSQDHGVDGYTF; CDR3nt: TGCGCCAGCAGCCAAGATCACGGGGTTGATGGCTACACCTTC
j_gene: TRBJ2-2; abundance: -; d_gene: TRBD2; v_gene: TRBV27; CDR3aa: CASSWAGGSGELFF; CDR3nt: TGTGCCAGCAGTTGGGCGGGAGGGTCCGGGGAGCTGTTTTTT
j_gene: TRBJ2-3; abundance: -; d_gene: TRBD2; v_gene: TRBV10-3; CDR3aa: CAISFGGEGSTDTQYF; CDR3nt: TGTGCCATCAGTTTTGGAGGGGAGGGGAGCACAGATACGCAGTATTTT
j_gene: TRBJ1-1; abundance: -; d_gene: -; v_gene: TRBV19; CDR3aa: CATAVNTEAFF; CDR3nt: TGTGCCACCGCAGTGAACACTGAAGCTTTCTTT
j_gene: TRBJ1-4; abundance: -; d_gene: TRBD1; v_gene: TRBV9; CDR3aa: CASSITTGMGEKLFF; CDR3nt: TGTGCCAGCAGCATCACGACAGGGATGGGAGAAAAACTGTTTTTT
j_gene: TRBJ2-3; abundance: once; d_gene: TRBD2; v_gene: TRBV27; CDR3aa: CASSPGLATHTQYF; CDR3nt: TGTGCCAGCAGTCCAGGACTAGCAACACATACGCAGTATTTT
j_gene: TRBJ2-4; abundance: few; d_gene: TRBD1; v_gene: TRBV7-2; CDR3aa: CASSYAGTAYF; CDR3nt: TGTGCCAGCAGCTATGCCGGGACAGCGTACTTC
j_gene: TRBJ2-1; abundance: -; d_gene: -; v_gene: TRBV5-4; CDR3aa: CASSDRAFPEGNEQFF; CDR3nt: TGTGCCAGCAGCGACCGTGCCTTCCCTGAGGGCAATGAGCAGTTCTTC
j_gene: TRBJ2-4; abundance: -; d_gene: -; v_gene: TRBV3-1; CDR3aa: CASSQDIAFFTPPIQYF; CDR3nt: TGTGCCAGCAGCCAAGATATAGCCTTTTTTACCCCGCCAATTCAGTACTTC
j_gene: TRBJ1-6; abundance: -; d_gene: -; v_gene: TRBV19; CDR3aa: CASGEGTFDSPLHF; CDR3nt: TGTGCCAGTGGCGAGGGGACCTTCGATTCACCCCTCCACTTT
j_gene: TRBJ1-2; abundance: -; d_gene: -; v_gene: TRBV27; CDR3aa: CASSSGPSLDGYTF; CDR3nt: TGTGCCAGCAGCTCCGGGCCCTCACTAGATGGCTACACCTTC
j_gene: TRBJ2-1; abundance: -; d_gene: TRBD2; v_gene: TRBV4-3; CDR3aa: CASSQGLAGVRYNEQFF; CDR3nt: TGCGCCAGCAGCCAAGGATTAGCGGGAGTGCGCTACAATGAGCAGTTCTTC
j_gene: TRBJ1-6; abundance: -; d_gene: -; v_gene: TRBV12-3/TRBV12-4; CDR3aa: CASGSPNSPLHF; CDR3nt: TGTGCCAGCGGGAGTCCAAATTCACCCCTCCACTTT
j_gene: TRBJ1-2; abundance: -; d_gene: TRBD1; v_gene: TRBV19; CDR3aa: CASSPGQPEYTF; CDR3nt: TGTGCCAGTAGTCCGGGACAGCCCGAGTACACCTTC
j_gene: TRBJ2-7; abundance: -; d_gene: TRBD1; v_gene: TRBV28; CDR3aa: CASSFPGQGRDEQYF; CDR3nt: TGTGCCAGCAGTTTTCCTGGACAGGGGCGGGACGAGCAGTACTTC
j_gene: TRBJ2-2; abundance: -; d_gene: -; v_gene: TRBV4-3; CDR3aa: CASSQLTTGELFF; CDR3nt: TGCGCCAGCAGCCAACTTACTACCGGGGAGCTGTTTTTT
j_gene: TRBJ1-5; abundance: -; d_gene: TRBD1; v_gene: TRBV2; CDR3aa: CASSVGDSSNQPQHF; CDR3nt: TGTGCCAGCAGTGTGGGGGACAGCAGCAATCAGCCCCAGCATTTT
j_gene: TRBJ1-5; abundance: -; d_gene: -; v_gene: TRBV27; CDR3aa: CASSSSGRPQPQHF; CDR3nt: TGTGCCAGCAGTTCCTCCGGCAGGCCCCAGCCCCAGCATTTT
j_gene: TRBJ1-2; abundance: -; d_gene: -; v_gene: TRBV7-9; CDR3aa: CASSLGRLGQTNYGYTF; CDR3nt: TGTGCCAGCAGCTTAGGGCGGCTGGGCCAAACTAACTATGGCTACACCTTC
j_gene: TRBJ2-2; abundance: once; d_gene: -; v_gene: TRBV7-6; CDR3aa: CASSLEARVPGELFF; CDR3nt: TGTGCCAGCAGCTTAGAGGCCAGGGTGCCCGGGGAGCTGTTTTTT
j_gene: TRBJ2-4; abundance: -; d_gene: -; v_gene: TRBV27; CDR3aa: CASSPLKGLLAKNIQYF; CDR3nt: TGTGCCAGCAGTCCCTTGAAGGGCCTACTAGCCAAAAACATTCAGTACTTC
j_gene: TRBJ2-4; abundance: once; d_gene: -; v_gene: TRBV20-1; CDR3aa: CSASPFTSLAKNIQYF; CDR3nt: TGCAGTGCTAGTCCCTTTACCTCCTTAGCCAAAAACATTCAGTACTTC
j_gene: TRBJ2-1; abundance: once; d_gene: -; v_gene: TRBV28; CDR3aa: CASSLFGGDSYNEQFF; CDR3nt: TGTGCCAGCAGTTTGTTTGGCGGGGACTCCTACAATGAGCAGTTCTTC
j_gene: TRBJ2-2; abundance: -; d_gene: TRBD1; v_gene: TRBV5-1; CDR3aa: CASSPDRGNTGELFF; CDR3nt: TGCGCCAGCAGTCCGGACAGGGGAAACACCGGGGAGCTGTTTTTT
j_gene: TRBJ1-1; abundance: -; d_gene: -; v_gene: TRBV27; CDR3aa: CASSLSWRTEAFF; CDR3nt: TGTGCCAGCAGTTTATCATGGAGGACTGAAGCTTTCTTT
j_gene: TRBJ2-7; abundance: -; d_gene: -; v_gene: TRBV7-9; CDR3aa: CASSQIGRLWEQYF; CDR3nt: TGTGCCAGCAGCCAAATCGGACGGCTTTGGGAGCAGTACTTC
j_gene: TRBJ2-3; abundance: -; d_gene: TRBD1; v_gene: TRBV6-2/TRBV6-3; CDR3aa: CASSLWAGQGVADTQYF; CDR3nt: TGTGCCAGCAGCCTGTGGGCCGGACAGGGGGTGGCAGATACGCAGTATTTT
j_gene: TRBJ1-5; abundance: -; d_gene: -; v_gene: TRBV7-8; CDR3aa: CASSTPGQASNQPQHF; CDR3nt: TGTGCCAGCAGTACCCCCGGGCAGGCCAGCAATCAGCCCCAGCATTTT
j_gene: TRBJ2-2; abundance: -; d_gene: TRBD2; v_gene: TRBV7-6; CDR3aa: CASRPGLADTGELFF; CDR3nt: TGTGCCAGCAGACCGGGACTAGCGGACACCGGGGAGCTGTTTTTT
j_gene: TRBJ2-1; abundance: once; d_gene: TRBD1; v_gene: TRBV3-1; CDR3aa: CASSQVGQAAYNEQFF; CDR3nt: TGTGCCAGCAGCCAAGTGGGACAGGCTGCCTACAATGAGCAGTTCTTC
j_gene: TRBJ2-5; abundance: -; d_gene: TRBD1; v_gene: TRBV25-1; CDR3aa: CASSEIRRDRGYETQYF; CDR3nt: TGTGCCAGCAGTGAAATAAGACGGGACAGGGGGTACGAGACCCAGTACTTC
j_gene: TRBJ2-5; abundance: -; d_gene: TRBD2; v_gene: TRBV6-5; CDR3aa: CASSPGLAGFETQYF; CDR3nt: TGTGCCAGCAGCCCTGGACTAGCGGGATTTGAGACCCAGTACTTC
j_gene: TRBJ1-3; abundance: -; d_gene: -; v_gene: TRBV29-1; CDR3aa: CSVETRESGNTIYF; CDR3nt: TGCAGCGTTGAAACCAGGGAATCTGGAAACACCATATATTTT
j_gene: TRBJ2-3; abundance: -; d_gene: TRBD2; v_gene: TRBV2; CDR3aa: CASSEMLAGGTDTQYF; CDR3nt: TGTGCCAGCTCTGAGATGCTCGCGGGAGGCACAGATACGCAGTATTTT
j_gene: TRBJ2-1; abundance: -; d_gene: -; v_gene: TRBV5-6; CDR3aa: CASSLGGDSPYNEQFF; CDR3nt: TGTGCCAGCAGCTTGGGCGGGGACAGCCCCTACAATGAGCAGTTCTTC
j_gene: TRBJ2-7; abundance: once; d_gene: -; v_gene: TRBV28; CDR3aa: CASSILTGTMDNEQYF; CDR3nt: TGTGCCAGCAGTATACTTACGGGGACGATGGACAACGAGCAGTACTTC
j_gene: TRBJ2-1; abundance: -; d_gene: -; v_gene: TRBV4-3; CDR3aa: CASSHSTATYNEQFF; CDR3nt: TGCGCCAGCAGCCATTCAACAGCGACCTACAATGAGCAGTTCTTC
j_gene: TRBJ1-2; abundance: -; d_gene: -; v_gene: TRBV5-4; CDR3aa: CASSLQSPTAYGYTF; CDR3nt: TGTGCCAGCAGCTTACAAAGTCCTACTGCCTATGGCTACACCTTC